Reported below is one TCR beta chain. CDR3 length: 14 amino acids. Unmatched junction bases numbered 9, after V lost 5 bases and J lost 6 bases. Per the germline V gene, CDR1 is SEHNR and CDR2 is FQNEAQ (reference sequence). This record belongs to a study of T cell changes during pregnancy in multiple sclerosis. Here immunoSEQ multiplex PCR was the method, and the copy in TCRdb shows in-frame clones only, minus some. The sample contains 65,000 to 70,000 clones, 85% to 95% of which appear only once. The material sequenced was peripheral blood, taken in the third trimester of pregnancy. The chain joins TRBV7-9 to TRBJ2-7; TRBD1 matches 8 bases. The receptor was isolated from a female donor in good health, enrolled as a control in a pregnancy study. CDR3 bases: TGTGCCAGCAGCCAGGGGGCAGGGTCTGCCGAGCAGTACTTC. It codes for CASSQGAGSAEQYF. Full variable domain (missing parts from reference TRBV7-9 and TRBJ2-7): DTGVSQNPRHKITKRGQNVTFRCDPISEHNRLYWYRQTLGQGPEFLTYFQNEAQLEKSRLLSDRFSAERPKGSFSTLEIQRTEQGDSAMYLCASSQGAGSAEQYFGPGTRLTVT.